Each of the 5 T cell receptor beta chains below was sequenced from the same sample in a study of blood T cell repertoires in COVID-19. The protocol was immunoSEQ multiplex PCR, while the TCRdb copy is restricted to in-frame clones and leaves out a portion. This sample yields a few hundred thousand clones, of which about 90% are seen a single time; 1.9% belongs to the top ten. What was sequenced was peripheral blood. The receptors were gathered from a man in his forties with active or convalescent COVID-19.

This chain links TRBV19 with TRBJ1-3; the D gene is possibly TRBD1 (6 bases). The V gene lost 6 bases and the J gene lost 2 bases, with 17 bases spanning the gap. The CDR3 has 16 residues. In germline, CDR1 is LNHDA, CDR2 SQIVND (reference sequence). This CDR3 reads CASRGSHRDTGNTIYF. CDR3 in DNA: TGTGCCAGTAGAGGATCCCACAGGGATACTGGAAACACCATATATTTT.

The chain recombines TRBV7-2 with TRBJ2-7, with D perhaps matching TRBD2 (6 bases). This CDR3 spans 15 amino acids. The V and J ends lost 1 base and 3 bases respectively, with 13 bases between them. CDR1 and CDR2 (germline): SGHTA, FQGNSA. The CDR3 nucleotides read TGTGCCAGCAGCTTAGGGGGACGGAGGGGCTACGAGCAGTACTTC. Its protein product is CASSLGGRRGYEQYF.

As to this clone: Other DNA sequences in the same sample also yield this CDR3. The J gene is TRBJ1-1, the V gene TRBV12-3 or TRBV12-4; D uncertain. V lost 6 bases and J 5 bases, leaving 7 bases between the germline ends. CDR3 length: 11 residues. The CDR3 loop is CASSRGTEAFF. The CDR3 nucleotides read TGTGCCAGCAGCCGAGGTACTGAAGCTTTCTTT.

CDR3 DNA: TGTGCCAGCAGTTATGGGGTGGAGGGTGGCTACACCTTC. Translation gives CASSYGVEGGYTF. This chain connects TRBV28 to TRBJ1-2; D gene ambiguous. The germline gives CDR1 MDHEN, CDR2 SYDVKM. The V end lost 4 bases, the J end lost 7 bases, and 13 bases lay between the germline ends. This CDR3 spans 13 amino acids.

The gene calls are TRBV25-1 and TRBJ2-1, with TRBD2 matching 7 bases. The CDR3 runs to 15 residues. Germline CDR1 MGHDK, CDR2 SYGVNS. Trimming removed 5 bases from V and 1 base from J; junction bases left unmatched: 5. CDR3 sequence (DNA): TGTGCCAGCAGTTTAAGCGGGGTGTCCTACAATGAGCAGTTCTTC. Translation: CASSLSGVSYNEQFF.